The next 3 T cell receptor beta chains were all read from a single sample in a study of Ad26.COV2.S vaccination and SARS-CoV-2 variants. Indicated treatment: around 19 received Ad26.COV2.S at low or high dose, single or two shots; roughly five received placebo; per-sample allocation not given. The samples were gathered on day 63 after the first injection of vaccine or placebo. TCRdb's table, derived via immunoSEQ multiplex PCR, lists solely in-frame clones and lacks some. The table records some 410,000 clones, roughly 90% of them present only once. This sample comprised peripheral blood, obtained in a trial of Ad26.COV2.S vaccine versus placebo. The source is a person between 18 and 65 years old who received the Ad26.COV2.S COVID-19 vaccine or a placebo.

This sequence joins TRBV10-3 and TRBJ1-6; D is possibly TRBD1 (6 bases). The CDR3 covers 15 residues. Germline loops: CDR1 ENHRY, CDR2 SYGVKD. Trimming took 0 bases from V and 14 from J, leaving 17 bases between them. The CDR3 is CAISESSRGPGTLHF. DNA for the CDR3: TGTGCCATCAGTGAGTCTAGCAGGGGCCCAGGGACCCTCCACTTT.

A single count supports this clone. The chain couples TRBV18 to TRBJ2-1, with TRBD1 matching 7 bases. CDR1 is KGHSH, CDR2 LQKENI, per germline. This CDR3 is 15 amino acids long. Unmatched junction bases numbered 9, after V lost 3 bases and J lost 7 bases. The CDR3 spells CASSPTGVGENEQFF. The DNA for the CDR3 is TGTGCCAGCTCACCCACAGGGGTAGGAGAGAATGAGCAGTTCTTC.

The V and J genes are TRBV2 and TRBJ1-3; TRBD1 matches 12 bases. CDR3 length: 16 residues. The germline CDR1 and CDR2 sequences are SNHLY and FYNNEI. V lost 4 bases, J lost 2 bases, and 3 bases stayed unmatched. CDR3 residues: CASSAGQGAPGNTIYF. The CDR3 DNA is TGTGCCAGCAGTGCGGGACAGGGGGCTCCTGGAAACACCATATATTTT.